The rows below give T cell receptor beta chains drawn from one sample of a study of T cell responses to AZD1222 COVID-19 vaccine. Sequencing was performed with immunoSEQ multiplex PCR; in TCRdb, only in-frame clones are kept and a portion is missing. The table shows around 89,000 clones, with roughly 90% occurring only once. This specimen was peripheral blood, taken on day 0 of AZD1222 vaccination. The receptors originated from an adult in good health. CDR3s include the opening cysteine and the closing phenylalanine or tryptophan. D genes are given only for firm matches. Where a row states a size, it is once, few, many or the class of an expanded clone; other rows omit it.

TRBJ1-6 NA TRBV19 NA TGTGCCAGTATGCCCCGGGCAGCAAGCTCCTATAATTCACCCCTCCACTTT CASMPRAASSYNSPLHF
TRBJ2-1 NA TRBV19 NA TGTGCCAGTAGTACCCCCGAGCGGCTGAGTTACAATGAGCAGTTCTTC CASSTPERLSYNEQFF
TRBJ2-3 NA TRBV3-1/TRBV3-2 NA TGTGCCAGCAGCTACCTGTGGACGTCGACCACAGATACGCAGTATTTT CASSYLWTSTTDTQYF
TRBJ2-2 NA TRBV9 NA TGTGCCAGCAGCGTGAGGGAGCACACCGGGGAGCTGTTTTTT CASSVREHTGELFF
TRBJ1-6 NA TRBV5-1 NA TGCGCCAGCAGCTTGATGGCAGGGCATAATTCACCCCTCCACTTT CASSLMAGHNSPLHF
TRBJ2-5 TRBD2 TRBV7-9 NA TGTGCCAGCAGCTCCGCGGGAGCAAAATACGAGACCCAGTACTTC CASSSAGAKYETQYF
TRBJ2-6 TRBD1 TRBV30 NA TGTGCCTGGAGTGGAATCCCCGGACAGGGGATATGTGAAGGGGCCAACGTCCTGACTTTC CAWSGIPGQGICEGANVLTF
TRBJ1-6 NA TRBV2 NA TGTGCCAGCAGTGATTTGGGACCCTGGGCCCTCCACTTT CASSDLGPWALHF
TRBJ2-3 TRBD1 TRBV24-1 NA TGTGCCACCAGTGATGCCGGGACAGGGGCCTTTAGCACAGATACGCAGTATTTT CATSDAGTGAFSTDTQYF
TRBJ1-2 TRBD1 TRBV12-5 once TGTGCTAGTGGCTCTGACAGGGGTAATGGCTACACCTTC CASGSDRGNGYTF
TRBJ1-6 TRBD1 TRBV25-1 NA TGTGCCAGCAGTGTACCGGGACAGGGTTATCCACCCCTCCACTTT CASSVPGQGYPPLHF
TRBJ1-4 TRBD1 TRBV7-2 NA TGTGCCAGCAGCACGCGACAGGGGTTCGAAAAACTGTTTTTT CASSTRQGFEKLFF
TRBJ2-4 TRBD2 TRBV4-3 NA TGCGCCAGCAGCCAAGATCTTACTAGCGGGGGGGCCGAGAACGCCAAAAACATTCAGTACTTC CASSQDLTSGGAENAKNIQYF
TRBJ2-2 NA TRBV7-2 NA TGTGCCAGCGCTAAACAACGGGGTTCTGCGACCGGGGAGCTGTTTTTT CASAKQRGSATGELFF
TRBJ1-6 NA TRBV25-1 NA TGTGCCAGCAGTGCAGGACCTAATTCACCCCTCCACTTT CASSAGPNSPLHF
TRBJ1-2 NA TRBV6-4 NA TGTGCCAGCAGTGCGGGACCGAACTATGGCTACACCTTC CASSAGPNYGYTF
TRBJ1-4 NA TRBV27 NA TGTGCCAGCAGTACGGGACTTTTAACAACTAATGAAAAACTGTTTTTT CASSTGLLTTNEKLFF
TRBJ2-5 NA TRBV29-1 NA TGCAGCGTTCGAGAAGGAGAAGAGACCCAGTACTTC CSVREGEETQYF
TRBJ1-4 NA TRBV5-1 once TGCGCCAGCAGCGAACAGGGTGCTAATGAAAAACTGTTTTTT CASSEQGANEKLFF
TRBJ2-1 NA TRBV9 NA TGTGCCAGCAGCGCGACGGGAAGCGGATCCTACAATGAGCAGTTCTTC CASSATGSGSYNEQFF
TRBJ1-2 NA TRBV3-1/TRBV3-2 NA TGTGCCAGCAGCCAAGATCCCGGGCGATCTAACTATGGCTACACCTTC CASSQDPGRSNYGYTF
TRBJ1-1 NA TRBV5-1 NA TGCGCCAGCAGCTTGCGGGGGGAAGGCACTGAAGCTTTCTTT CASSLRGEGTEAFF
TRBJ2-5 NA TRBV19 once TGTGCCAGTAGTATCCAAGAAGGGGAGACCCAGTACTTC CASSIQEGETQYF
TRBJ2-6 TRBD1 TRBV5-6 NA TGTGCCAGCAGCTTGGGGACAGGGCGGAGGTCTGGGGCCAACGTCCTGACTTTC CASSLGTGRRSGANVLTF
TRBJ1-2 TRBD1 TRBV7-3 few TGTGCCAGTACACAGGGGGGGTACTATGGCTACACCTTC CASTQGGYYGYTF
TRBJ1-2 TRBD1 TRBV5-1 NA TGCGCCAGCAGCGGACAGACAGGGGGCGCGTATGGCTACACCTTC CASSGQTGGAYGYTF
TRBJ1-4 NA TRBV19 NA TGTGCCAGTAGTATGGACGGGGAAGGATCACTGTTTTTT CASSMDGEGSLFF
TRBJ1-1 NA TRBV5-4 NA TGTGCCAGCAGCCCCTCGGTGGGGGGAGGGAACACTGAAGCTTTCTTT CASSPSVGGGNTEAFF
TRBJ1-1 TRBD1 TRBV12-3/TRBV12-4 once TGTGCCAGCAGTTTAGGAGGGACAGGGGATGCTTTCTTT CASSLGGTGDAFF
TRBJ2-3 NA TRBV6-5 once TGTGCCAGCAGTTACGGGGCGGGCAAGGGAGATACGCAGTATTTT CASSYGAGKGDTQYF
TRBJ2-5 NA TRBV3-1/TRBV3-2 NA TGTGCCAGCAGCCTACAGGGTCCCGGGGAGACCCAGTACTTC CASSLQGPGETQYF